The 13 T cell receptor beta chains below come from one sample, sequenced in a study of blood T cell repertoires in COVID-19. Profiled with immunoSEQ multiplex PCR; TCRdb holds only in-frame clones, not every one. This sample yields 650,000 to 800,000 clones, of which about nine tenths are seen a single time; over 0.2% belongs to the top ten. Sequences were obtained from peripheral blood. The receptors shown here come from a woman between 18 and 29 years old with acute or convalescent COVID-19.

V usage is TRBV4-1 and J usage is TRBJ1-4, with unresolved D. Germline V gives CDR1 MGHRA, CDR2 YSYEKL. The CDR3 totals 13 residues. V was cut by 4 bases and J by 7 bases, with 10 bases left in between. The CDR3 is CASSRVEGEKLFF. The CDR3 DNA reads as TGCGCCAGCAGCCGGGTGGAGGGTGAAAAACTGTTTTTT.

The V call is TRBV4-1, the J call TRBJ1-5; possibly TRBD1 for D (5 bases). Germline V lookup: CDR1 MGHRA, CDR2 YSYEKL. The V and J ends lost 0 bases and 8 bases respectively, with 11 bases between them. There are 14 residues in the CDR3. CDR3 region: CASSQDGGLEPQHF. CDR3 coding DNA: TGCGCCAGCAGCCAAGACGGGGGACTGGAGCCCCAGCATTTT.

The V gene is TRBV6-2 or TRBV6-3, the J gene TRBJ1-5; D call uncertain. Trimming took off 4 bases at V and 9 bases at J, with 7 bases between the two ends. In germline, CDR1 is MNHEY, CDR2 SVGEGT. This CDR3 region has 11 residues. CDR3 sequence (DNA): TGTGCCAGCAGTTCGCCCGGGCCCCAGCATTTT. Protein sequence: CASSSPGPQHF.

This chain joins TRBV24-1 and TRBJ2-1, with 7 bases aligning to TRBD1. Losses at the gene ends were 2 bases for V and 9 bases for J; bases not matched to a gene: 3. CDR3 size: 13 residues. Per germline, CDR1 KGHDR and CDR2 SFDVKD. The CDR3 loop reads CATSDSGGSEQFF. The CDR3, as DNA: TGTGCCACCAGTGATTCAGGGGGAAGTGAGCAGTTCTTC.

This chain uses TRBV7-2 with TRBJ1-6, with a tentative D call TRBD1 (6 bases). Germline V gives CDR1 SGHTA, CDR2 FQGNSA. This CDR3 is built from 14 residues. The V and J ends lost 4 bases and 4 bases respectively, with 8 bases between them. The DNA for the CDR3 is TGTGCCAGCAGCTCGGACAGATATAATTCACCCCTCCACTTT. Translating it yields CASSSDRYNSPLHF.

This clone was seen a single time. V usage is TRBV6-5 and J usage is TRBJ2-1; 7 positions match TRBD1. This CDR3 is 14 amino acids long. Germline CDR1 is MNHEY and CDR2 is SVGAGI. For the CDR3, the DNA is TGTGGGGCCCTCGAAGGGGGCGCCTTAGATGAGCAGTTCTTC. This translates into CGALEGGALDEQFF.

The V and J genes are TRBV6-6 and TRBJ2-7, with D maybe TRBD2 (6 bases). Germline V gene sequence: CDR1 MNHNY, CDR2 SVGAGI (reference sequence). This CDR3 is 15 amino acids long. With 3 bases removed from V and 7 bases from J, the gap between germline ends came to 19 bases. The CDR3 bases are TGTGCCAGCAGTTATACGGAGGGGCCATGGGGAGAGCAGTACTTC. Its translation is CASSYTEGPWGEQYF.

This chain connects TRBV9 to TRBJ1-5, with D tentatively TRBD1 (5 bases). CDR1 and CDR2 (germline): SGDLS, YYNGEE. V lost 3 bases and J lost 6, with 10 bases in between. This CDR3 contains 13 residues. The CDR3 DNA is TGTGCCAGCAGCGGGGGCTGGGGTCAGCCCCAGCATTTT. Its translation is CASSGGWGQPQHF.

The genes are TRBV6-1 and TRBJ2-6; possible D gene TRBD1, 5 bases. Trimming shortened V by 0 bases and J by 4 bases, and 7 bases separated the two germline ends. Per germline, CDR1 MNHNS and CDR2 SASEGT. The CDR3 sequence is 15 residues long. CDR3 coding DNA: TGTGCCAGCAGTGAAGCAGGGGCCGGGGCCAACGTCCTGACTTTC. Encoded protein: CASSEAGAGANVLTF.

The J gene is TRBJ1-1, the V gene TRBV28, with D possibly TRBD1 on 6 matching bases. The V end was cut by 5 bases, the J end by 0 bases, with 19 bases between. CDR3 length: 17 residues. Germline V gene lookup returns CDR1 MDHEN and CDR2 SYDVKM. The CDR3: CASSRKLDSHMNTEAFF. Written as DNA, the CDR3 is TGTGCCAGCAGTCGTAAGCTGGACAGTCATATGAACACTGAAGCTTTCTTT.

CDR3: CASSLDPTGELFF. CDR3 nucleotides: TGCGCCAGCAGCCTAGACCCCACCGGGGAGCTGTTTTTT. The chain joins TRBV5-1 to TRBJ2-2; no firm D call. The germline V gene has CDR1 SGHRS and CDR2 YFSETQ. The CDR3 covers 13 residues. Trimming shortened V by 4 bases and J by 4 bases, and 8 bases separated the two germline ends.

This clone has only one observation. CDR3 DNA sequence: TGTGCCAGCACCGAACGCAGGGGGAACACTGAAGCTTTCTTT. Its translation: CASTERRGNTEAFF. The genes are TRBV7-2 and TRBJ1-1; a weak D match, TRBD1 (6 bases). Germline CDR1 and CDR2: SGHTA and FQGNSA. CDR3 length: 14 residues. V lost 7 bases and J 1 base, leaving 13 bases between the germline ends. Drawing the rest from reference TRBV7-2 and TRBJ1-1, the complete variable domain is GAGVSQSPSNKVTEKGKDVELRCDPISGHTALYWYRQSLGQGLEFLIYFQGNSAPDKSGLPSDRFSAERTGGSVSTLTIQRTQQEDSAVYLCASTERRGNTEAFFGQGTRLTVV.

This chain uses TRBV9 with TRBJ1-5; D gene ambiguous. V lost 5 bases and J lost 1, with 10 bases in between. Germline-derived CDR1 and CDR2 are SGDLS and YYNGEE. The CDR3 covers 14 residues. CDR3: CASSALGSNQPQHF. CDR3 in DNA: TGTGCCAGCAGTGCGCTGGGCAGCAATCAGCCCCAGCATTTT. The variable domain in full, with the rest retrieved from reference TRBV9 and TRBJ1-5, is DSGVTQTPKHLITATGQRVTLRCSPRSGDLSVYWYQQSLDQGLQFLIQYYNGEERAKGNILERFSAQQFPDLHSELNLSSLELGDSALYFCASSALGSNQPQHFGDGTRLSIL.